Sequencing of this T cell receptor beta chain was carried out in a study of T cell changes during pregnancy in multiple sclerosis. The CDR3 spans 13 residues. The V gene end was trimmed by 5 bases and the J gene end by 7 bases; junction bases not matched to a gene: 6. Germline lookup yields CDR1 MNHNY and CDR2 SVGAGI (reference sequence). Using immunoSEQ multiplex PCR, the repertoire was profiled, and TCRdb retains in-frame clones only, with some absent. Counted here are 60,000 to 75,000 clones, 80% to 95% occurring once; the ten biggest clones make up roughly 1.9%. This receptor was identified in a female donor with multiple sclerosis, enrolled in a pregnancy study. The V and J genes are TRBV6-6 and TRBJ2-7; 9 bases match TRBD1. The material was peripheral blood, obtained in the second trimester of pregnancy. The CDR3 bases are TGTGCCAGCAGTCTACAGGGGGCACGAGAGCAGTACTTC. This sequence encodes CASSLQGAREQYF.